Listed below are T cell receptor beta chains from one sample, sequenced in a study of PD-1 blockade in classical Hodgkin lymphoma. Sequenced by immunoSEQ multiplex PCR; TCRdb stores in-frame clones only, minus some. The table lists tens of thousands of clones, around 80% of them singletons. Sample: peripheral blood mononuclear cells (PBMCs), taken before the fourth cycle of nivolumab. The receptors originated from a human donor with classical Hodgkin lymphoma. Each CDR3 is given with its conserved first and last residue. A D gene is named only where the DNA matches it firmly. A clone size is listed for some rows: how often the clone was seen (once, few, many), or a class if it is expanded.

TRBV11-2	TRBJ2-3	.	TRBD2	TGTGCCAGCAGCCGACCCACTAGCGGGAGGACAGATACGCAGTATTTT	CASSRPTSGRTDTQYF
TRBV6-5	TRBJ2-7	.	TRBD2	TGTGCCAGCAGCCCCCTAACGGGGGGGCACTACGAGCAGTACTTC	CASSPLTGGHYEQYF
TRBV9	TRBJ2-3	.	.	TGTGCCAGCAGCGCCATCACAGATACGCAGTATTTT	CASSAITDTQYF
TRBV6-1	TRBJ2-3	.	.	TGTGCCAGCAGTGCTTATTTGGGTGGGGCCACAGATACGCAGTATTTT	CASSAYLGGATDTQYF
TRBV7-7	TRBJ2-5	.	TRBD2	TGTGCCAGCAGCCAGGGACTAGCGGGGGTACAAGAGACCCAGTACTTC	CASSQGLAGVQETQYF
TRBV20-1	TRBJ1-4	.	.	TGCAGTGCTAGAGGCAGGGAAAAACTGTTTTTT	CSARGREKLFF
TRBV5-1	TRBJ1-1	.	.	TGCGCCAGCAGTTCCCCCGACGGAGACTCAATGAACACTGAAGCTTTCTTT	CASSSPDGDSMNTEAFF
TRBV30	TRBJ1-6	.	.	TGTGCCTGGAGCGCCGAGGGGAGAATGAATTCACCCCTCCACTTT	CAWSAEGRMNSPLHF
TRBV7-9	TRBJ2-1	.	.	TGTGCCAGCAGCGCAAGCTCCTACAATGAGCAGTTCTTC	CASSASSYNEQFF
TRBV11-2	TRBJ2-3	.	.	TGTGCCAGCAGATTCTCGGGACCAGATACGCAGTATTTT	CASRFSGPDTQYF
TRBV18	TRBJ2-7	.	TRBD2	TGTGCCAGCTCAAATGGACTAGCGTCGTACGAGCAGTACTTC	CASSNGLASYEQYF
TRBV7-2	TRBJ1-5	.	.	TGTGCCAGCAGCTTAGACGGGACGAATCAGCCCCAGCATTTT	CASSLDGTNQPQHF
TRBV2	TRBJ1-5	.	TRBD1	TGTGCCAGCAGTTGGACAGGACCCAATCAGCCCCAGCATTTT	CASSWTGPNQPQHF
TRBV7-3	TRBJ2-2	once	.	TGTGCCAGCAGCTTGGAACCCAGCGCCAACACCGGGGAGCTGTTTTTT	CASSLEPSANTGELFF
TRBV19	TRBJ2-5	.	.	TGTGCCAGTAGTAGTAGCGGAACAGAGACCCAGTACTTC	CASSSSGTETQYF
TRBV4-2	TRBJ1-6	.	.	TGTGCCAGCAGCCCTACGCCAGGGACGGATTCACCCCTCCACTTT	CASSPTPGTDSPLHF
TRBV6-5	TRBJ1-2	.	.	TGTGCCAGCAGCCCTACAGGTGACGTCCATGGCTACACCTTC	CASSPTGDVHGYTF
TRBV13	TRBJ2-3	.	TRBD1	TGTGCCAGCAGCACAAACCCAGGGGGCGGCACAGATACGCAGTATTTT	CASSTNPGGGTDTQYF
TRBV27	TRBJ1-5	few	TRBD1	TGTGCCAGCAGTTACAGGGGAGGTAGCAATCAGCCCCAGCATTTT	CASSYRGGSNQPQHF
TRBV18	TRBJ1-1	.	.	TGTGCCAGCCGTAGGGACCAGAACACTGAAGCTTTCTTT	CASRRDQNTEAFF
TRBV6-5	TRBJ2-5	few	TRBD2	TGTGCCAGCAGTTACCACTTTACTAGCGGGCAAGAGACCCAGTACTTC	CASSYHFTSGQETQYF
TRBV5-6	TRBJ2-7	.	TRBD1	TGTACCAGCAGCTTGGGGGACAGGGGCTCCTACGAGCAGTACTTC	CTSSLGDRGSYEQYF
TRBV5-1	TRBJ1-4	.	.	TGCGCCAGCAGGGATGGGTCCGCGGAAAAACTGTTTTTT	CASRDGSAEKLFF
TRBV11-3	TRBJ1-6	.	.	TGTGCCAGCAGGACAGCGAATTCACCCCTCCACTTT	CASRTANSPLHF
TRBV5-1	TRBJ1-3	.	TRBD1	TGCGCCAGCAGCCCGGGGGACAGCTCTGGAAACACCATATATTTT	CASSPGDSSGNTIYF
TRBV20-1	TRBJ2-7	.	.	TGCAGTGCCGAAAGAGCGTACGAGCAGTACTTC	CSAERAYEQYF
TRBV5-1	TRBJ1-5	.	.	TGCGCCAGCAGCTTGGACAGCAATAGCAATCAGCCCCAGCATTTT	CASSLDSNSNQPQHF
TRBV5-4	TRBJ2-1	.	TRBD2	TGTGCCAGCAGCTTGGATGTAGCGGGCTCCTACAATGAGCAGTTCTTC	CASSLDVAGSYNEQFF